Listed below are T cell receptor beta chains from one sample, sequenced in a study of blood T cell repertoires in COVID-19. Sequenced by immunoSEQ multiplex PCR; TCRdb stores in-frame clones only, minus some. The sample has a few hundred thousand clones, about 89% seen once. Material: peripheral blood. Every receptor here comes from a man aged 35 to 55 with acute or convalescent COVID-19. Both conserved end residues are part of each CDR3. D genes are given only for firm matches. Clone sizes are given selectively: once, few, many, or a class where the clone is expanded.

V gene: TRBV6-1
clone size: NA
J gene: TRBJ1-3
D gene: NA
CDR3 protein: CASSDASLQGFRNTIYF
CDR3 DNA: TGTGCCAGCAGTGACGCTTCCCTTCAGGGTTTTCGGAACACCATATATTTT

V gene: TRBV30
clone size: NA
J gene: TRBJ1-6
D gene: TRBD1
CDR3 protein: CAWSGKQGTNSPLHF
CDR3 DNA: TGTGCCTGGAGCGGAAAACAGGGGACCAATTCACCCCTCCACTTT

V gene: TRBV12-3/TRBV12-4
clone size: NA
J gene: TRBJ1-2
D gene: NA
CDR3 protein: CASTLQGRGYTF
CDR3 DNA: TGTGCCAGCACCCTTCAGGGAAGGGGCTACACCTTC

V gene: TRBV5-6
clone size: NA
J gene: TRBJ1-2
D gene: TRBD1
CDR3 protein: CASSFDRDRVDGYTF
CDR3 DNA: TGTGCCAGCAGCTTCGACAGAGACAGGGTGGATGGCTACACCTTC

V gene: TRBV6-5
clone size: once
J gene: TRBJ1-4
D gene: NA
CDR3 protein: CASSRGTTEKLFF
CDR3 DNA: TGTGCCAGCAGCAGGGGCACCACCGAAAAACTGTTTTTT

V gene: TRBV5-1
clone size: few
J gene: TRBJ1-3
D gene: NA
CDR3 protein: CASSRIPGRGNTIYF
CDR3 DNA: TGCGCCAGCAGCAGGATCCCCGGGAGGGGAAACACCATATATTTT

V gene: TRBV4-2
clone size: once
J gene: TRBJ2-3
D gene: NA
CDR3 protein: CASSQSGSTDTQYF
CDR3 DNA: TGTGCCAGCAGCCAGAGCGGGAGCACAGATACGCAGTATTTT

V gene: TRBV27
clone size: NA
J gene: TRBJ2-1
D gene: TRBD1
CDR3 protein: CASSLFGTGGPPSSYNEQFF
CDR3 DNA: TGTGCCAGCAGTTTATTCGGGACAGGGGGCCCCCCGAGCTCCTACAATGAGCAGTTCTTC

V gene: TRBV5-1
clone size: many
J gene: TRBJ2-7
D gene: TRBD1
CDR3 protein: CASSWTSGTVYEQYF
CDR3 DNA: TGCGCCAGCAGCTGGACATCCGGGACAGTTTACGAGCAGTACTTC

V gene: TRBV5-1
clone size: NA
J gene: TRBJ2-1
D gene: TRBD2
CDR3 protein: CASHGSSGLSNEQFF
CDR3 DNA: TGCGCCAGCCATGGATCTAGCGGGCTTTCTAATGAGCAGTTCTTC

V gene: TRBV27
clone size: NA
J gene: TRBJ2-1
D gene: TRBD2
CDR3 protein: CASSWGGMNNEQFF
CDR3 DNA: TGTGCCAGCAGTTGGGGGGGGATGAACAATGAGCAGTTCTTC

V gene: TRBV18
clone size: NA
J gene: TRBJ2-5
D gene: NA
CDR3 protein: CASSPGERETQYF
CDR3 DNA: TGTGCCAGCTCACCAGGGGAGCGGGAGACCCAGTACTTC

V gene: TRBV27
clone size: NA
J gene: TRBJ1-2
D gene: NA
CDR3 protein: CASNPTAGPYGYTF
CDR3 DNA: TGTGCCAGCAACCCTACGGCAGGGCCCTATGGCTACACCTTC

V gene: TRBV7-2
clone size: NA
J gene: TRBJ1-5
D gene: TRBD1
CDR3 protein: CASSLQGGRQPQHF
CDR3 DNA: TGTGCCAGCAGCCTACAGGGGGGTAGACAGCCCCAGCATTTT

V gene: TRBV27
clone size: NA
J gene: TRBJ2-1
D gene: NA
CDR3 protein: CASSISAVYNEQFF
CDR3 DNA: TGTGCCAGCAGTATTAGTGCCGTCTACAATGAGCAGTTCTTC

V gene: TRBV6-5
clone size: NA
J gene: TRBJ2-7
D gene: NA
CDR3 protein: CASSYLYEQYF
CDR3 DNA: TGTGCCAGCAGTTACCTCTACGAGCAGTACTTC

V gene: TRBV3-1/TRBV3-2
clone size: NA
J gene: TRBJ1-2
D gene: TRBD1
CDR3 protein: CASSLTDRAYGYTF
CDR3 DNA: TGTGCCAGCAGCCTAACGGACAGGGCCTATGGCTACACCTTC

V gene: TRBV19
clone size: NA
J gene: TRBJ2-7
D gene: TRBD1
CDR3 protein: CASAGTGSYEQYF
CDR3 DNA: TGTGCCAGTGCCGGGACAGGCTCCTACGAGCAGTACTTC

V gene: TRBV7-2
clone size: NA
J gene: TRBJ1-2
D gene: NA
CDR3 protein: CASSLAGGAYGYTF
CDR3 DNA: TGTGCCAGCAGCTTAGCGGGGGGGGCCTATGGCTACACCTTC

V gene: TRBV5-4
clone size: NA
J gene: TRBJ2-7
D gene: TRBD1
CDR3 protein: CASSLAGAGGFYEQYF
CDR3 DNA: TGTGCCAGCAGCTTGGCCGGGGCAGGGGGCTTTTACGAGCAGTACTTC

V gene: TRBV9
clone size: NA
J gene: TRBJ2-3
D gene: NA
CDR3 protein: CASSVANGVSTDTQYF
CDR3 DNA: TGTGCCAGCAGCGTAGCTAACGGGGTAAGCACAGATACGCAGTATTTT

V gene: TRBV13
clone size: NA
J gene: TRBJ1-1
D gene: TRBD1
CDR3 protein: CASSTRQGFVNTEAFF
CDR3 DNA: TGTGCCAGCAGCACAAGACAGGGATTCGTGAACACTGAAGCTTTCTTT

V gene: TRBV27
clone size: NA
J gene: TRBJ2-7
D gene: NA
CDR3 protein: CASRAETSYEQYF
CDR3 DNA: TGTGCCAGTCGAGCGGAAACCTCCTACGAGCAGTACTTC

V gene: TRBV10-3
clone size: once
J gene: TRBJ1-1
D gene: NA
CDR3 protein: CAARAGSTEAFF
CDR3 DNA: TGTGCCGCTCGAGCGGGGAGCACTGAAGCTTTCTTT

V gene: TRBV5-4
clone size: once
J gene: TRBJ1-2
D gene: NA
CDR3 protein: CASSLLEGTYGYTF
CDR3 DNA: TGTGCCAGCAGCCTTTTAGAGGGTACCTATGGCTACACCTTC

V gene: TRBV27
clone size: NA
J gene: TRBJ2-2
D gene: NA
CDR3 protein: CASSLMSVGAGELFF
CDR3 DNA: TGTGCCAGCAGTTTAATGTCGGTGGGAGCCGGGGAGCTGTTTTTT

V gene: TRBV29-1
clone size: NA
J gene: TRBJ2-5
D gene: NA
CDR3 protein: CSVRLGGNQETQYF
CDR3 DNA: TGCAGCGTTCGTCTGGGGGGAAACCAAGAGACCCAGTACTTC